The 4 T cell receptor beta chains reported below all come from one sample, sequenced in a study of T cells expressing NK-cell markers. TCRdb re-called the 5' RACE reads; every CDR3 protein appears as one record, without DNA. The sample spans about 160,000 distinct CDR3 sequences; the ten largest clones claim 20%. Sequencing was performed on blood T cells: a sorted CD56 or NKG2C T cell subset, CD4+ or CD8+ T cells, or bulk PBMC T cells (not recorded which). Receptors originate from a man aged 18-75 years in good health.

The V gene is TRBV7-9, the J gene TRBJ2-1; TCRdb's assignment of TRBD1 cannot be checked, as there is no DNA. This CDR3 region has 16 residues. The germline gives CDR1 SEHNR, CDR2 FQNEAQ (reference sequence). CDR3 sequence reads: CASSLEGGSGVLEQFF.

The chain recombines TRBV12-3 or TRBV12-4 with TRBJ2-1. This CDR3 is built from 15 residues. CDR3 loop: CASSLIGRSYNEQFF.

The chain recombines TRBV27 with TRBJ2-2; the D call of TRBD1 rests on TCRdb alone, since no DNA is present to check it. The CDR3 totals 15 residues. CDR1 and CDR2 from the germline V gene are MNHEY and SMNVEV (reference sequence). The CDR3 spells CASSLLQGASGELFF.

V usage is TRBV19 and J usage is TRBJ2-7; TCRdb's D call of TRBD1 is untestable without DNA. The CDR3 sequence is 13 residues long. The germline CDR1 and CDR2 sequences are LNHDA and SQIVND (reference sequence). CDR3 in amino acids: CASRDRGSYEQYF.